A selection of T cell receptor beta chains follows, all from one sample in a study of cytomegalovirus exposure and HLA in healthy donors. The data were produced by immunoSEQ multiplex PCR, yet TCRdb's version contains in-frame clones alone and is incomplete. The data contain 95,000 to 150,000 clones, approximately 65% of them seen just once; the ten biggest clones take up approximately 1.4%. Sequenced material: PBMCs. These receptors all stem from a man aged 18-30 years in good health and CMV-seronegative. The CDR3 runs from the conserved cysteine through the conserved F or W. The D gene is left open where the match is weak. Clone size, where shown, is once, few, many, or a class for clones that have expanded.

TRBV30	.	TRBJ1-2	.	CAWKTRGGYTF	TGTGCCTGGAAAACCCGCGGGGGCTACACCTTC
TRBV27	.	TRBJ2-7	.	CASSDFALYEQYF	TGTGCCAGCAGTGACTTTGCCCTCTACGAGCAGTACTTC
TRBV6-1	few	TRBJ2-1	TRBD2	CASSERYLAGGPRAHNEQFF	TGTGCCAGCAGTGAACGATATCTAGCGGGGGGGCCTCGGGCTCACAATGAGCAGTTCTTC
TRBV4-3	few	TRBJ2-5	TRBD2	CASSQDYAGGETQYF	TGCGCCAGCAGCCAAGACTACGCGGGGGGGGAGACCCAGTACTTC
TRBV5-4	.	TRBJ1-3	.	CASSSFSGNTIYF	TGTGCCAGCAGCTCCTTCTCTGGAAACACCATATATTTT
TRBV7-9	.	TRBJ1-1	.	CASSPGSEAFF	TGTGCCAGCAGCCCGGGGAGTGAAGCTTTCTTT
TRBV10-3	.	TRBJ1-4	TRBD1	CAISGGQGLFF	TGTGCCATCAGTGGGGGACAGGGCTTGTTTTTT
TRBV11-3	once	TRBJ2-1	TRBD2	CASSRYTGTRQGRSNEQFF	TGTGCCAGCAGCAGATACACCGGGACTAGACAAGGCAGATCTAATGAGCAGTTCTTC
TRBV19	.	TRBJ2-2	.	CASSIRANTGELFF	TGTGCCAGTAGTATCCGTGCGAACACCGGGGAGCTGTTTTTT
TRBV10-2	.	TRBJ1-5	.	CASTQGSNQPQHF	TGCGCCAGCACCCAGGGTAGCAATCAGCCCCAGCATTTT
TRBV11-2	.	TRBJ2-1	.	CASSLTGRREQFF	TGTGCCAGCAGCTTAACAGGGCGAAGGGAGCAGTTCTTC
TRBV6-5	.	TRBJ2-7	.	CASSSPGSEQYF	TGTGCCAGCAGTTCCCCAGGATCCGAGCAGTACTTC
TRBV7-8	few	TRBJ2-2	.	CASSLGPQTSQAGELFF	TGTGCCAGCAGCTTAGGGCCCCAGACTAGTCAGGCCGGGGAGCTGTTTTTT
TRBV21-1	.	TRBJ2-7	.	CASGLHRVPYEQYF	TGTGCCAGCGGGTTACACAGGGTTCCCTACGAGCAGTACTTC
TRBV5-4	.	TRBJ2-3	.	CASSPLSKGADTQYF	TGTGCCAGCAGCCCATTATCTAAGGGAGCAGATACGCAGTATTTT
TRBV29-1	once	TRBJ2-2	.	CSVRRNTGELFF	TGCAGCGTGAGGAGAAACACCGGGGAGCTGTTTTTT
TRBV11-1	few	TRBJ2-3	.	CASNVGDTQYF	TGTGCCAGCAACGTCGGGGATACGCAGTATTTT
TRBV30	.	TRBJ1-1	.	CAWSGGGRAFF	TGTGCCTGGAGTGGGGGCGGTCGAGCTTTCTTT
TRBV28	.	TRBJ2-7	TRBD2	CASSSRGIRGGPYEQYF	TGTGCCAGCAGTTCCCGGGGGATACGGGGGGGTCCCTACGAGCAGTACTTC
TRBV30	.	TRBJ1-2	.	CAWKGDYGYTF	TGTGCCTGGAAAGGGGACTATGGCTACACCTTC
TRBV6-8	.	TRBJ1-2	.	CASSPGGGIHDYGYTF	TGTGCCAGCAGCCCCGGGGGGGGGATTCATGACTATGGCTACACCTTC
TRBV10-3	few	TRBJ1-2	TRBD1	CAISESTGGGYTF	TGTGCCATCAGTGAGTCGACAGGGGGTGGCTACACCTTC
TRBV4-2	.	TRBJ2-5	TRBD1	CASSQDRGPETQYF	TGTGCCAGCAGCCAAGACAGGGGGCCAGAGACCCAGTACTTC
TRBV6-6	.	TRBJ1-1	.	CASSYSRSPKAFF	TGTGCCAGCAGTTACTCGAGAAGTCCCAAAGCTTTCTTT
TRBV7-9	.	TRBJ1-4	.	CASGRSEKLFF	TGTGCCTCTGGGAGGAGTGAAAAACTGTTTTTT
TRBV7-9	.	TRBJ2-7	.	CSSSKGERPYEQYF	TGTTCCAGCTCAAAGGGGGAGAGGCCCTACGAGCAGTACTTC
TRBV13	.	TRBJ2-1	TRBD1	CASSSRRRSGGEHNEQFF	TGTGCCAGCAGCTCTCGACGACGGTCAGGGGGCGAGCACAATGAGCAGTTCTTC
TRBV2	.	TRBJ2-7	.	CASSDWVRGEQYF	TGTGCCAGCAGTGACTGGGTCCGGGGCGAGCAGTACTTC
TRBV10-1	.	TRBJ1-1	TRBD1	CASRADRGIAEAFF	TGCGCCAGCAGAGCCGACAGGGGTATTGCTGAAGCTTTCTTT
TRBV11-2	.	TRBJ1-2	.	CASSLDYWQVYGYTF	TGTGCCAGCAGCTTAGATTACTGGCAGGTCTATGGCTACACCTTC
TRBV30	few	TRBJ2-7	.	CAWKVAGALGPYEQYF	TGTGCCTGGAAAGTAGCAGGGGCCTTGGGGCCCTACGAGCAGTACTTC
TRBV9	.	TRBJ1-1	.	CASSVVGAGGDLEAFF	TGTGCCAGCAGCGTAGTAGGGGCCGGTGGAGACCTTGAAGCTTTCTTT
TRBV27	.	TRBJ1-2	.	CASSFSPTGLSYGYTF	TGTGCCAGCAGTTTCTCACCCACAGGGCTCAGCTATGGCTACACCTTC
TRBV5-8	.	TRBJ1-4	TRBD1	CASSDRVWTGAEKLFF	TGTGCCAGCAGCGACCGCGTTTGGACAGGGGCTGAAAAACTGTTTTTT
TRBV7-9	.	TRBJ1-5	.	CASSCKQTTYSNQPQHF	TGTGCCAGCAGCTGCAAGCAGACAACTTATAGCAATCAGCCCCAGCATTTT
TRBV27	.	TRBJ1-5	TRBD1	CASSPDRGRPQHF	TGTGCCAGCAGTCCGGACAGGGGGCGGCCCCAGCATTTT
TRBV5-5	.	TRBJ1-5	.	CASSLGGYSNQPQHF	TGTGCCAGCAGTCTAGGAGGTTATAGCAATCAGCCCCAGCATTTT
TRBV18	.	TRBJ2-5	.	CASSPPLAAGTQYF	TGTGCCAGCTCACCACCCCTAGCCGCTGGGACCCAGTACTTC
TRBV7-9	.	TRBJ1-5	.	CASRSGGDQPQHF	TGTGCCAGCAGATCGGGGGGGGATCAGCCCCAGCATTTT
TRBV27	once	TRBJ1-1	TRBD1	CASRTGDTEAFF	TGTGCCAGCAGAACAGGGGACACTGAAGCTTTCTTT
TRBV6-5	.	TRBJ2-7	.	CATRPPLSHGREQYF	TGTGCCACCCGCCCCCCCCTTAGTCATGGGCGTGAGCAGTACTTC
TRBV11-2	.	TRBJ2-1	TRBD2	CASSLGLAGLYNEQFF	TGTGCCAGCAGCTTAGGGCTAGCGGGCCTATACAATGAGCAGTTCTTC
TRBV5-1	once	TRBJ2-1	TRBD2	CASSPLGRGGPYQFF	TGCGCCAGCAGCCCCCTCGGGAGGGGGGGCCCATATCAGTTCTTC
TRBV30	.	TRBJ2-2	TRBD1	CAWSVRRGHVGELFF	TGTGCCTGGAGTGTACGTAGGGGGCATGTCGGGGAGCTGTTTTTT
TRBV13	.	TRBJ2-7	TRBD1	CASSLEQGYEQYF	TGTGCCAGCAGCTTGGAACAGGGGTACGAGCAGTACTTC
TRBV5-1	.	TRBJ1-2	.	CASSLRDKYGYTF	TGCGCCAGCAGCTTGCGGGACAAATATGGCTACACCTTC
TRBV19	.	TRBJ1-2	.	CASSMRATGYTF	TGTGCCAGTAGTATGCGTGCCACGGGCTACACCTTC
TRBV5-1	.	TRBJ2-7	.	CASSLGPLYEQYF	TGCGCCAGCAGCTTGGGGCCCCTCTACGAGCAGTACTTC
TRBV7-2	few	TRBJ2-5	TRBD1	CASSPRQGQETQYF	TGTGCCAGCAGCCCTCGACAGGGTCAAGAGACCCAGTACTTC
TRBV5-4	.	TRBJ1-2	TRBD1	CASSLAGGGYGYTF	TGTGCCAGCAGCTTGGCAGGGGGCGGTTATGGCTACACCTTC
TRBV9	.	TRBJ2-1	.	CASSKGGTGRALVYNEQFF	TGTGCCAGCAGCAAGGGGGGGACGGGTCGGGCTCTGGTCTACAATGAGCAGTTCTTC
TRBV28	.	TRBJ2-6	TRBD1	CASSLYQGAGGANVLTF	TGTGCCAGCAGTTTATATCAGGGGGCGGGAGGGGCCAACGTCCTGACTTTC
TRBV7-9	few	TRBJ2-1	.	CASSNEGGEQFF	TGTGCCAGCAGCAACGAGGGAGGTGAGCAGTTCTTC
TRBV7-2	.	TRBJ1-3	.	CASSLYLIAGNTIYF	TGTGCCAGCAGCTTATATTTGATAGCCGGAAACACCATATATTTT
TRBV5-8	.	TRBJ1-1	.	CASSPPFRRAEAFF	TGTGCCAGCAGCCCTCCTTTCCGGCGGGCTGAAGCTTTCTTT